This passage covers 9 T cell receptor beta chains from one sample sequenced in a study of T cells in women clearing cervical HPV infection. Measured with immunoSEQ multiplex PCR; TCRdb has only the in-frame clones, and not every one. This sample's table has about 36,000 clones. The sample comprised blood buffy coat. These receptors all stem from a woman aged 18 to 75 with a cervical HPV16 infection that either progressed to CIN3+ or cleared (not recorded which).

Details on this clone: From the germline J gene comes the end of the CDR3, since the read stops 3 residues before it. The chain employs TRBV30 and TRBJ1-2, with 9 bases lining up with TRBD1. The length of the CDR3 is 13 residues. V dropped 1 base and J dropped 5; count of bases not matched to a gene: 2. Germline V CDR1 and CDR2: GTSNPN, SVGIG (reference sequence). The CDR3 DNA, read in part, is TGTGCCTGGAGTGAACAGGGGGCATATGGC. This translates into CAWSEQGAYG. The full CDR3 sequence reads CAWSEQGAYGYTF.

As to this clone: Coverage ceases 3 residues before the CDR3 finishes, and the germline J gene fills in the end. The chain couples TRBV12-3 or TRBV12-4 to TRBJ1-1; weak D call: TRBD1 (6 bases). V was cut by 3 bases and J by 0 bases, with 8 bases left in between. This CDR3 region has 14 residues. The sequenced CDR3 bases are TGTGCCAGCAGTTTGGGGACATTGAACACTGAA. The encoded protein is CASSLGTLNTE. The full CDR3 is CASSLGTLNTEAFF.

In the case of this clone: The read terminates 3 residues before the CDR3 end, so the remaining end is supplied by the germline J gene. The chain employs TRBV7-8 and TRBJ1-4; D call uncertain. The CDR3 loop spans 16 amino acids. V gave up 5 bases and J gave up 4 bases, with 17 bases separating them. CDR1 and CDR2 (germline): SGHVS, FQNEAQ. The CDR3 is CASSPLGGPLNEKLFF. Incomplete CDR3 DNA: TGTGCCAGCAGCCCCCTCGGTGGGCCCCTTAATGAAAAA.

With regard to this clone: The read halts 3 residues ahead of the CDR3 end, with the missing end drawn from the germline J gene. V usage is TRBV19 and J usage is TRBJ2-3, with D unresolved. This CDR3 has 13 amino acids. Germline V lookup: CDR1 LNHDA, CDR2 SQIVND (reference sequence). The DNA read from the CDR3 is TGTGCCAGTAGGCTAGGCGGTACCAAGGCG. Amino acid sequence: CASRLGGTKA. The full CDR3 protein reads CASRLGGTKAQYF. Full variable domain (rest looked up from reference TRBV19 and TRBJ2-3): DGGITQSPKYLFRKEGQNVTLSCEQNLNHDAMYWYRQDPGQGLRLIYYSQIVNDFQKGDIAEGYSVSREKKESFPLTVTSAQKNPTAFYLCASRLGGTKAQYFGPGTRLTVL.

With regard to this clone: The CDR3 extends 3 residues past the end of the read, so its final part is completed from the germline J gene. The V and J genes are TRBV30 and TRBJ2-4; no reliable D call. Germline CDR1 and CDR2: GTSNPN and SVGIG (reference sequence). This CDR3 is 13 amino acids long. This chain's CDR3 is CAWSVGSNYGQYF. The DNA read from the CDR3 is TGTGCCTGGAGTGTTGGCTCTAACTATGGT.

Concerning this clone itself: The read stops 3 residues short of the end of the CDR3; the missing end is completed from the germline J gene. V gene TRBV7-2 combines with J gene TRBJ1-2, with D maybe TRBD1 (5 bases). This CDR3 is 11 amino acids long. Germline CDR1 SGHTA, CDR2 FQGNSA. The CDR3 protein is CASSAGGGYTF. The sequenced CDR3 bases are TGTGCCAGCAGCGCCGGGGGAGGC.

Of note for this clone: The DNA ends 3 residues before the CDR3 does, and the rest of the CDR3 is filled in from the germline J gene. V is TRBV2 and J is TRBJ1-2, with TRBD1 identical over 7 bases. Per the germline V gene, CDR1 is SNHLY and CDR2 is FYNNEI. This CDR3 contains 13 residues. J gave up 5 bases and V 7 bases, and 7 bases lay outside the gene matches. CDR3 amino acids: CASTLGQIYGYTF. CDR3 DNA, as far as it was read: TGTGCCAGCACTCTGGGACAGATATATGGC.

As regards this clone: The DNA ends 3 residues before the CDR3 does, and the rest of the CDR3 is filled in from the germline J gene. The chain is built from TRBV30 and TRBJ1-6; D is undetermined. The V end lost 1 base, the J end lost 7 bases, and 8 bases lay between the germline ends. The CDR3 is 13 amino acids. Germline V lookup: CDR1 GTSNPN, CDR2 SVGIG (reference sequence). The part of the CDR3 DNA that was read is TGTGCCTGGAGTGGAGGGTTCAATTCACCC. It translates to CAWSGGFNSP. The complete CDR3 reads CAWSGGFNSPLHF.

With respect to this clone: The sequenced fragment ends 3 residues before the CDR3 boundary, so the rest is inferred from the germline J gene. J is TRBJ2-1 and V is TRBV19, with a possible D match to TRBD1 (5 bases). Trimming took 1 base from V and 0 from J, leaving 13 bases between them. CDR1 and CDR2 from the germline V gene are LNHDA and SQIVND (reference sequence). This CDR3 is built from 17 residues. The CDR3 bases that were read are TGTGCCAGTAGTATAGGTGGACACCTGAGCTCCTACAATGAG. Translating it yields CASSIGGHLSSYNE. In full, the CDR3 reads CASSIGGHLSSYNEQFF.